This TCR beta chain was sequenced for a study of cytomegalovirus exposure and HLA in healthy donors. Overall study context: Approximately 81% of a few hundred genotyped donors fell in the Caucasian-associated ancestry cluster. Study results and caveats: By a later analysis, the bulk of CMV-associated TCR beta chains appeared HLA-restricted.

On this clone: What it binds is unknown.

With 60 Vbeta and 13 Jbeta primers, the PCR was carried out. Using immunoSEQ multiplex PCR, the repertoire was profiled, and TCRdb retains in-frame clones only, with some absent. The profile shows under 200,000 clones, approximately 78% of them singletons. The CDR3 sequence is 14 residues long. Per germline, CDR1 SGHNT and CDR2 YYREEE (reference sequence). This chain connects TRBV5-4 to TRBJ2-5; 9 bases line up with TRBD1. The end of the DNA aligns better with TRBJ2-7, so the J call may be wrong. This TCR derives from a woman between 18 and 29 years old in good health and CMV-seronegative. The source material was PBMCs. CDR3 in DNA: TGTGCCAGCAGCGTGGACAGGGGATCCTACGAGCAGTACTTC. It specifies CASSVDRGSYEQYF.